These 26 T cell receptor beta chains were all obtained from the same sample, sequenced in a study of blood T cells in healthy people across ages (dated by TCRdb to the mid-2010s). Library prep was done by 5' RACE. Sequencing was performed on an Illumina HiSeq 2500. A second 7 to 11 cycle PCR used a sample-barcoded 5' primer and a J-beta primer mix. Using fastp trimming at Q25 and MiXCR clonotype assembly, TCRdb reanalyzed the public sequencing data and kept in-frame beta chains. Every distinct CDR3 protein forms one entry, paired with its most common genes and DNA. The sample table shows about 1 million distinct CDR3 sequences, and around 25% are seen once. The ten largest clonotypes hold 0.75% of the sample. The same specimen was also included in a second study, on T cells of mothers and their children.

The sequencing sample was made of blood. These receptors were obtained from a girl aged 2 to 9 in good health.

This clonotype showed up just a few times. This sequence joins TRBV6-1 and TRBJ1-6; D ambiguous. Trimming stripped 7 bases from V and 10 bases from J, with 8 bases between. Germline lookup yields CDR1 MNHNS and CDR2 SASEGT. The CDR3 covers 11 residues. In nucleotides, the CDR3 is TGTGCCAGCACGACGGGGTCACCCCTCCACTTT. The encoded protein is CASTTGSPLHF.

The chain couples TRBV12-3 or TRBV12-4 to TRBJ2-7; D is unclear. Trimming pared 5 bases from V and 1 base from J, leaving 24 bases between. CDR3 length equals 18 residues. CDR3 in amino acids: CASSPSVFSINPSYEQYF. CDR3 DNA sequence: TGTGCCAGCAGTCCATCCGTGTTTAGTATCAATCCATCCTACGAGCAGTACTTC.

This clonotype was counted between two and nine times. This chain uses TRBV12-3 or TRBV12-4 with TRBJ2-5; 11 bases match TRBD2. The J call may be faulty, since TRBJ2-1 better matches the DNA end. This CDR3 contains 16 residues. Written as DNA, the CDR3 is TGTGCCAGCAGTTTTTCGGGACTAGCGGCTTACAATGAGCAGTTCTTC. Its protein is CASSFSGLAAYNEQFF.

The V gene is TRBV7-2, the J gene TRBJ1-5, with D possibly being TRBD1 (5 bases). Germline lookup yields CDR1 SGHTA and CDR2 FQGNSA. The V end was cut by 3 bases, the J end by 4 bases, with 7 bases between. The CDR3 is 13 residues long. The CDR3 region is CASSFRENQPQHF. The CDR3 DNA reads TGTGCCAGCAGCTTCAGGGAGAATCAGCCCCAGCATTTT. Combining the CDR3 with reference TRBV7-2 and TRBJ1-5 gives the whole variable domain GAGVSQSPSNKVTEKGKDVELRCDPISGHTALYWYRQSLGQGLEFLIYFQGNSAPDKSGLPSDRFSAERTGGSVSTLTIQRTQQEDSAVYLCASSFRENQPQHFGDGTRLSIL.

As for this clonotype: A read error may account for a junction end that differs from germline. V and J are TRBV20-1 and TRBJ1-5, with 7 nucleotides matching TRBD1. The CDR3 spans 13 residues. In germline, CDR1 is DFQATT, CDR2 SNEGSKA (reference sequence). The CDR3 nucleotides read TGCAGTGCCGAGACAGGGCACAATCAGCCCCAGCACTTT. Translation gives CSAETGHNQPQHF.

V is TRBV7-9 and J is TRBJ2-5, with D unclear. The closer fit of TRBJ2-7 to the DNA end suggests the J call may be wrong. Germline CDR1 is SEHNR and CDR2 is FQNEAQ (reference sequence). This CDR3 spans 12 amino acids. CDR3 loop: CASSLLADEQYF. CDR3 DNA: TGTGCCAGCAGCTTACTGGCGGACGAGCAGTACTTC.

This clonotype occurred once. The chain links TRBV7-3 to TRBJ2-7; 7 bases are a match to TRBD2. Germline V gene data show CDR1 as SGHTA and CDR2 as FQGTGA. CDR3 length: 15 amino acids. Trimming cost V 1 base and J 3 bases; bases outside gene matches: 6. CDR3 protein: CASSLRSAGNYEQYF. The CDR3 bases are TGTGCCAGCAGCTTAAGGTCAGCGGGAAACTACGAGCAGTACTTC.

This clonotype was found a few times. The V call is TRBV5-6, the J call TRBJ2-5, with a possible D match to TRBD2 (5 bases). CDR1 is SGHDT and CDR2 is YYEEEE in the germline V gene. With 2 bases removed from V and 5 bases from J, the gap between germline ends came to 16 bases. This CDR3 contains 15 residues. The CDR3 nucleotides read TGTGCCAGCAGCTTCCTCCCGGGAACGAAGGAGACCCAGTACTTC. It codes for CASSFLPGTKETQYF.

The V and J genes are TRBV6-6 and TRBJ2-6; D gene uncertain. The ends were cut back, 4 bases at V and 2 bases at J, with 6 bases in the middle. This CDR3 spans 14 amino acids. The V gene's germline CDR1 is MNHNY and CDR2 SVGAGI (reference sequence). This CDR3 is CASSSYTGANVLTF. In DNA form, the CDR3 reads TGTGCCAGCAGTTCGTATACTGGGGCCAACGTCCTGACTTTC.

The table lists this clonotype with a few counts. The chain is built from TRBV10-3 and TRBJ1-2, with TRBD1 matching over 10 bases. Looked up from germline, CDR1 is ENHRY and CDR2 is SYGVKD. The J segment lost 4 bases and the V segment lost 4 bases, leaving 6 bases of the junction unmatched. This CDR3 comprises 15 residues. CDR3 nucleotide sequence: TGTGCCATCAGTGCGGGGACAGGGGACCTCTATGGCTACACCTTC. Translating it yields CAISAGTGDLYGYTF.

A few counts support this clonotype. The chain links TRBV2 to TRBJ2-7; D is uncertain. Deletions cut 1 base from V and 6 bases from J, with 13 bases between. Germline V CDR1 and CDR2: SNHLY, FYNNEI. The CDR3 loop spans 14 amino acids. The DNA for the CDR3 is TGTGCCAGCAGTGAAGAGTTGCTTGCCTCCGAGCAGTACTTC. Translating gives CASSEELLASEQYF.

The chain couples TRBV28 to TRBJ1-5, with 7 bases lining up with TRBD1. The CDR3 totals 17 residues. After removal of 6 bases from V and 1 base from J, the junction contained 12 bases not matched to a gene. In germline, CDR1 is MDHEN, CDR2 SYDVKM. CDR3 coding DNA: TGTGCCAGCAGCGCCGAGCCAGGGGGTTTGAGCAATCAGCCCCAGCATTTT. Residues: CASSAEPGGLSNQPQHF. The variable domain in full, with the rest retrieved from reference TRBV28 and TRBJ1-5, is DVKVTQSSRYLVKRTGEKVFLECVQDMDHENMFWYRQDPGLGLRLIYFSYDVKMKEKGDIPEGYSVSREKKERFSLILESASTNQTSMYLCASSAEPGGLSNQPQHFGDGTRLSIL.

This clonotype was detected only a few times. This chain joins TRBV28 and TRBJ1-5, with TRBD1 as a possible D gene (5 bases). This CDR3 spans 14 amino acids. CDR1 and CDR2 (germline): MDHEN, SYDVKM. Trimming pared 5 bases from V and 6 bases from J, leaving 14 bases between. In DNA form, the CDR3 reads TGTGCCAGCAGTCTCTGGGGGTCAGTTCAGCCCCAGCATTTT. This translates into CASSLWGSVQPQHF. The full variable domain, its missing parts supplied by reference TRBV28 and TRBJ1-5, is DVKVTQSSRYLVKRTGEKVFLECVQDMDHENMFWYRQDPGLGLRLIYFSYDVKMKEKGDIPEGYSVSREKKERFSLILESASTNQTSMYLCASSLWGSVQPQHFGDGTRLSIL.

This clonotype was found a few times. The chain has TRBV29-1 and TRBJ2-1, with TRBD2 matching 8 bases. CDR3 length: 14 residues. V lost 4 bases to trimming and J lost 7 bases; unmatched junction nucleotides: 9. CDR1 and CDR2 from the germline V gene are SQVTM and ANQGSEA. In DNA form, the CDR3 reads TGCAGCGTTGCAGAGCGGGGGCCATTTAATGAGCAGTTCTTC. Translating gives CSVAERGPFNEQFF.

The V and J genes are TRBV15 and TRBJ2-7; 8 bases are a match to TRBD1. Germline V gene sequence: CDR1 LNHNV, CDR2 YYDKDF (reference sequence). The CDR3 extends over 13 amino acids. Unmatched junction bases numbered 5, after V lost 8 bases and J lost 2 bases. The CDR3 coding sequence is TGTGCCACCCAAGGACAGGGAGCCTACGAGCAGTACTTC. Encoded protein: CATQGQGAYEQYF.

The chain carries TRBV12-3 or TRBV12-4 and TRBJ1-4; D gene ambiguous. This CDR3 has 16 residues. Trimming removed 3 bases at V and 8 bases at J, with 19 bases between. CDR3 nucleotides: TGTGCCAGCAGTTTCTACCCGGACGAGTCGGGGGAAAAACTGTTTTTT. It is translated as CASSFYPDESGEKLFF.

The chain joins TRBV12-5 to TRBJ1-1; TRBD1 might be the D (6 bases). The V and J ends lost 2 bases and 2 bases respectively, with 21 bases between them. Germline CDR1 reads LGHNT; CDR2 reads FRNRAP. The CDR3 contains 18 residues. The CDR3 loop reads CASGLSPKDRSINTEAFF. CDR3 sequence (DNA): TGTGCTAGTGGTTTGTCGCCGAAGGACAGATCCATTAACACTGAAGCTTTCTTT.

This clonotype has only a few counts. The chain carries TRBV10-3 and TRBJ2-5; D gene unclear. The assigned J gene may be wrong: the sequence end matches TRBJ2-7 better. There are 12 residues in the CDR3. Germline-derived CDR1 and CDR2 are ENHRY and SYGVKD. The CDR3 nucleotides are TGTGCCATCAGTGATATGAGCTACGAGCAGTACTTC. Translated: CAISDMSYEQYF.

This sequence joins TRBV15 and TRBJ2-3; D perhaps matches TRBD2 (6 bases). The CDR3 is 13 residues long. Germline V gives CDR1 LNHNV, CDR2 YYDKDF (reference sequence). V dropped 8 bases and J dropped 2 bases, with 11 bases sitting between them. The CDR3: CATRDLSTDTQYF. The CDR3 DNA reads TGTGCCACCCGGGACTTGTCCACAGATACGCAGTATTTT.

This clonotype has a handful of counts. This chain joins TRBV7-3 and TRBJ2-1, with D maybe TRBD1 (6 bases). Trimming took off 8 bases at V and 10 bases at J, with 18 bases between the two ends. Per the germline V gene, CDR1 is SGHTA and CDR2 is FQGTGA. CDR3 size: 13 residues. In DNA, the CDR3 is TGTGCCAGCGCAGTCGGTCAAGGGGGAGAGCAGTTCTTC. Encoded protein: CASAVGQGGEQFF.

At least ten counts were recorded for this clonotype. The genes are TRBV7-9 and TRBJ2-7; a weak D match, TRBD1 (6 bases). The germline gives CDR1 SEHNR, CDR2 FQNEAQ (reference sequence). The CDR3 is made up of 12 amino acids. V was cut by 2 bases and J by 6 bases, with 8 bases left in between. The CDR3 spells CASSLTGFEQYF. CDR3 in DNA: TGTGCCAGCAGCTTAACAGGGTTCGAGCAGTACTTC.

This clonotype has just a few counts. The rearrangement uses TRBV20-1 and TRBJ1-1; no definite D call. V dropped 0 bases and J dropped 0 bases, with 11 bases sitting between them. The CDR3 is 15 amino acids. Per the germline V gene, CDR1 is DFQATT and CDR2 is SNEGSKA (reference sequence). The CDR3: CSARDRIALNTEAFF. The CDR3 DNA reads TGCAGTGCTAGAGATCGCATAGCCCTGAACACTGAAGCTTTCTTT.

This chain joins TRBV29-1 and TRBJ2-1, with D possibly called TRBD1 or TRBD2 (6 bases each). CDR3 length: 14 residues. CDR1 and CDR2 from the germline V gene are SQVTM and ANQGSEA. Trimming cost V 4 bases and J 7 bases, with 17 bases left between them. CDR3 bases: TGCAGCGTTGTAAGGGGGGCCTTGGGGAATGAGCAGTTCTTC. This translates into CSVVRGALGNEQFF.

Comment on this clonotype: Lacking the conserved final phenylalanine or tryptophan, this CDR3 likely reflects a read error. The chain recombines TRBV7-3 with TRBJ1-2; no definite D call. Germline V gene data show CDR1 as SGHTA and CDR2 as FQGTGA. The CDR3 consists of 13 residues. This CDR3 reads CACSLLEGVGYTV. DNA for the CDR3: TGTGCCTGCAGCTTATTGGAGGGCGTGGGCTACACCGTC.

This clonotype was counted only a few times. This chain links TRBV7-9 with TRBJ2-7, with TRBD1 identical over 7 bases. Trimming cost V 3 bases and J 3 bases; bases outside gene matches: 8. The CDR3 has 15 residues. The germline gives CDR1 SEHNR, CDR2 FQNEAQ (reference sequence). The CDR3, as DNA: TGTGCCAGCAGCTTGAAGGGGGCCCAAATCTACGAGCAGTACTTC. Its translation is CASSLKGAQIYEQYF. The whole variable domain, filled in from reference TRBV7-9 and TRBJ2-7, reads DTGVSQNPRHKITKRGQNVTFRCDPISEHNRLYWYRQTLGQGPEFLTYFQNEAQLEKSRLLSDRFSAERPKGSFSTLEIQRTEQGDSAMYLCASSLKGAQIYEQYFGPGTRLTVT.

The rearrangement links TRBV7-3 to TRBJ2-1, with a tentative D call TRBD1 (5 bases). The V end lost 5 bases, the J end lost 10 bases, and 15 bases lay between the germline ends. The CDR3 length is 13 residues. CDR1 and CDR2 from the germline V gene are SGHTA and FQGTGA. The CDR3 loop reads CASSLRNRQEQFF. In DNA form, the CDR3 reads TGTGCCAGCAGCCTTCGAAACCGACAGGAGCAGTTCTTC.